The subject of this entry is one T cell receptor beta chain. The sample is drawn from a study of blood T cell repertoires in COVID-19. Study overall: Italy, Spain and the United States were the sources of the convalescent and acute COVID-19 samples.

CDR1 is MNHEY, CDR2 SVGAGI, per germline. V lost 4 bases and J 6 bases, leaving 16 bases between the germline ends. This CDR3 contains 16 residues. Original processing methods: The assay estimated nucleated cells by amplifying reference gene primers. Sequencing used immunoSEQ multiplex PCR; TCRdb keeps in-frame clones, though not all of them. V, J and clone size are those of that table, while D and trimming were read from the DNA. This sample yields tens of thousands of clones, of which nearly 80% are seen a single time; roughly 12% belongs to the top ten. The chain has TRBV6-5 and TRBJ1-6; D gene ambiguous. The clonotype was recovered from a human donor in a cohort sampled during active COVID-19. Sequencing was performed on peripheral blood. CDR3 region: CASSSYPGSGNSPLHF. The CDR3 DNA reads TGTGCCAGCAGTTCTTACCCGGGATCCGGTAATTCACCCCTCCACTTT.